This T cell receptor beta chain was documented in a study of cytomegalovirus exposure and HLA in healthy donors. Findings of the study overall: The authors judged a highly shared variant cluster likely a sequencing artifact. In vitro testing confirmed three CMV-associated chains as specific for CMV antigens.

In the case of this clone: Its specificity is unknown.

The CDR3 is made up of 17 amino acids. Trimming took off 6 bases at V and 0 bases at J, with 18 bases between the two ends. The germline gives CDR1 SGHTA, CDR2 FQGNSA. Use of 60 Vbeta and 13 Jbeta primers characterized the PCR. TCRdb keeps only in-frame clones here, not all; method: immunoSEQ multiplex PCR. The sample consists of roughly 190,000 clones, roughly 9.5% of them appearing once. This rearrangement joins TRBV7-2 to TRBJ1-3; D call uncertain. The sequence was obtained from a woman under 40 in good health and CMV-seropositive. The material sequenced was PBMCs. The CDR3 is CASSYDFMVRSGNTIYF. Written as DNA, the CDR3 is TGTGCCAGCAGTTACGACTTTATGGTTCGCTCTGGAAACACCATATATTTT.